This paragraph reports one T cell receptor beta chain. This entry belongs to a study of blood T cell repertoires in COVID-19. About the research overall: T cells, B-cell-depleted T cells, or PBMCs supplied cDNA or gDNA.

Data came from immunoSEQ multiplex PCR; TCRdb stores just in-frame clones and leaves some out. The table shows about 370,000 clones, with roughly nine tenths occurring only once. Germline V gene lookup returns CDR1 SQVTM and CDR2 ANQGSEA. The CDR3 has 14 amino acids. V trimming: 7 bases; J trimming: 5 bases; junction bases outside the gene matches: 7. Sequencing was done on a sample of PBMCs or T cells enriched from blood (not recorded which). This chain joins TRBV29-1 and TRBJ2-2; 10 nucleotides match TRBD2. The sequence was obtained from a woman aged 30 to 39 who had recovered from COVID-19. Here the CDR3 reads CSARTSGKTGELFF. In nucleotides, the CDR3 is TGCAGCGCACGGACTAGCGGCAAAACCGGGGAGCTGTTTTTT.